These 27 T cell receptor beta chains were sequenced from one sample in a study of shared clonotypes between healthy human individuals. The protocol was immunoSEQ multiplex PCR, while the TCRdb copy is restricted to in-frame clones and leaves out a portion. Of about 120,000 clones listed, approximately 70% are singletons. Material: memory CD8+ T cells sorted from blood. Stated subset: CD45RO+ cells pooled with CCR7-negative TemRA cells. The receptors originated from a woman aged 25 to 39 in good health.

CDR3 residues: CASSLLTGVGEQFF. As DNA, the CDR3 is TGTGCCAGCAGTCTTTTGACAGGGGTAGGTGAGCAGTTCTTC. The chain has TRBV6-1 and TRBJ2-1, with TRBD1 matching 8 bases. The CDR3 extends over 14 amino acids. The V gene's germline CDR1 is MNHNS and CDR2 SASEGT. The ends lost 5 bases at V and 9 bases at J; junction bases unmatched: 9.

This clone was seen a single time. The chain recombines TRBV28 with TRBJ1-5, with 7 bases fitting TRBD1. There are 14 residues in the CDR3. V dropped 9 bases and J dropped 3; count of bases not matched to a gene: 8. Per germline, CDR1 MDHEN and CDR2 SYDVKM. The CDR3 DNA sequence: TGTGCCAGTAATTCCGGGACAGCCAATCAGCCCCAGCATTTT. It is translated as CASNSGTANQPQHF.

The chain is built from TRBV11-2 and TRBJ1-1; a weak D match, TRBD1 (5 bases). V was shortened by 4 bases and J by 0 bases, with 12 bases between the two germline ends. Germline CDR1 and CDR2: SGHAT and FQNNGV. This CDR3 is 15 amino acids long. The CDR3 reads CASSSDTPLNTEAFF. The CDR3 bases are TGTGCCAGCAGCTCGGACACCCCGTTGAACACTGAAGCTTTCTTT.

This clone was observed many times. The rearrangement uses TRBV6-4 and TRBJ2-3, with D unresolved. Germline V gene data show CDR1 as MRHNA and CDR2 as SNTAGT. This CDR3 is 16 amino acids long. V dropped 0 bases and J dropped 1 base, with 11 bases sitting between them. The CDR3 reads CASSDSTSGGTDTQYF. The CDR3 DNA follows: TGTGCCAGCAGTGACTCGACTTCTGGGGGCACAGATACGCAGTATTTT.

With respect to this clone: Additional DNA sequences in this sample encode the identical CDR3. The gene calls are TRBV20-1 and TRBJ2-1; D is uncertain. Germline lookup yields CDR1 DFQATT and CDR2 SNEGSKA (reference sequence). The CDR3 length is 11 residues. Trimming stripped 5 bases from V and 4 bases from J, with 6 bases between. The CDR3: CSAPSYNEQFF. The DNA of the CDR3 is TGCAGTGCTCCTTCGTACAATGAGCAGTTCTTC.

This clone appeared a single time. The rearrangement links TRBV28 to TRBJ1-4; perhaps TRBD1 as D (5 bases). V lost 6 bases and J lost 10, with 24 bases in between. From germline, CDR1 is MDHEN and CDR2 SYDVKM. CDR3 length equals 16 residues. CDR3 region: CASSLAGLERVGKLFF. CDR3 nucleotide sequence: TGTGCCAGCAGCCTCGCGGGACTGGAAAGGGTCGGAAAACTGTTTTTT. Together with reference TRBV28 and TRBJ1-4, the CDR3 gives the full variable domain: DVKVTQSSRYLVKRTGEKVFLECVQDMDHENMFWYRQDPGLGLRLIYFSYDVKMKEKGDIPEGYSVSREKKERFSLILESASTNQTSMYLCASSLAGLERVGKLFFGSGTQLSVL.

This clone appeared many times. The CDR3 loop is CASSIWTGESYGYTF. The CDR3 coding sequence is TGTGCCAGTAGTATATGGACAGGCGAGAGCTATGGCTACACCTTC. The rearrangement uses TRBV19 and TRBJ1-2, with 7 bases identical to TRBD1. V was pared by 2 bases and J by 4 bases, with 7 bases of the junction left unmatched. The CDR3 is made up of 15 amino acids. Germline V gene lookup returns CDR1 LNHDA and CDR2 SQIVND (reference sequence).

The gene calls are TRBV4-1 and TRBJ2-7, with D possibly being TRBD2 (5 bases). The germline CDR1 and CDR2 sequences are MGHRA and YSYEKL. CDR3 length: 17 amino acids. Deletions cut 4 bases from V and 0 bases from J, with 19 bases between. The CDR3 sequence: CASSRKHGSPGSYEQYF. The DNA of the CDR3 is TGCGCCAGCAGCCGCAAGCATGGGAGTCCCGGCTCCTACGAGCAGTACTTC.

The chain links TRBV25-1 to TRBJ2-5; possibly TRBD2 for D (5 bases). Trimming took 3 bases from V and 1 from J, leaving 18 bases between them. Looked up from germline, CDR1 is MGHDK and CDR2 is SYGVNS. The CDR3 totals 17 residues. CDR3 in amino acids: CASSEPAIRAAQETQYF. Written as DNA, the CDR3 is TGTGCCAGCAGTGAGCCAGCCATAAGAGCGGCCCAAGAGACCCAGTACTTC.

The V call is TRBV5-1, the J call TRBJ1-2; 11 nucleotides agree with TRBD1. Germline CDR1 reads SGHRS; CDR2 reads YFSETQ. The CDR3 length is 16 residues. The V segment lost 2 bases and the J segment 7 bases; nucleotides outside the gene matches: 10. CDR3 nucleotide sequence: TGCGCCAGCAGCTTCACCGGGACAGGGGGGGATGGTGGCTACACCTTC. Translation gives CASSFTGTGGDGGYTF.

The chain links TRBV6-1 to TRBJ2-1, with 7 bases that match TRBD1. Germline V gene data show CDR1 as MNHNS and CDR2 as SASEGT. The V gene end was trimmed by 5 bases and the J gene end by 6 bases; junction bases not matched to a gene: 7. The CDR3 covers 14 residues. CDR3 DNA sequence: TGTGCCAGCAGTCCGATGACAGGGCCCAATGAGCAGTTCTTC. Translating it yields CASSPMTGPNEQFF.

CDR3 residues: CASRKTGGLGSPLHF. CDR3 DNA sequence: TGTGCCAGCAGGAAGACAGGGGGCTTGGGTTCACCCCTCCACTTT. The chain employs TRBV25-1 and TRBJ1-6; 10 bases are shared with TRBD1. The V and J ends lost 6 bases and 9 bases, in that order; junction bases with no gene match: 8. CDR1 MGHDK and CDR2 SYGVNS come from the germline V gene. There are 15 residues in the CDR3.

This clone appeared once. A far more abundant clone sits one base away, making this likely a read error. V is TRBV28 and J is TRBJ2-1, with 11 bases matching TRBD2. V lost 5 bases to trimming and J lost 4 bases; unmatched junction nucleotides: 4. Germline V gene sequence: CDR1 MDHEN, CDR2 SYDVKM. This CDR3 spans 15 amino acids. CDR3 coding DNA: TGTGCCAGCAGTATAACTAGCGGGAGTTACAATGAGCAGTTCTTC. Translated: CASSITSGSYNEQFF.

In this sample, this clone turned up many times. The sample contains more than one DNA sequence encoding this CDR3. This chain uses TRBV28 with TRBJ2-5, with a weak D call TRBD2 (5 bases). Looked up from germline, CDR1 is MDHEN and CDR2 is SYDVKM. The CDR3 is made up of 14 amino acids. V was cut by 6 bases and J by 5 bases, with 16 bases left in between. CDR3 coding DNA: TGTGCCAGCAGAAAGCGGTTGGGGTGGGAGACCCAGTACTTC. As protein: CASRKRLGWETQYF.

In this sample, this clone turned up a few times. The genes are TRBV6-4 and TRBJ2-1, with 7 bases identical to TRBD2. Germline CDR1 MRHNA, CDR2 SNTAGT. This CDR3 is 15 amino acids long. V lost 5 bases, J lost 4 bases, and 8 bases stayed unmatched. The CDR3 sequence: CASSFGLAEYNEQFF. The CDR3 DNA is TGTGCCAGCAGTTTCGGGCTAGCGGAGTACAATGAGCAGTTCTTC.

The rearrangement uses TRBV14 and TRBJ2-7, with TRBD2 identical over 10 bases. CDR1 is SGHDN, CDR2 FVKESK, per germline. This CDR3 region has 19 residues. V lost 0 bases to trimming and J lost 3 bases; unmatched junction nucleotides: 14. CDR3 in amino acids: CASSQERIAGGTLDYEQYF. The DNA for the CDR3 is TGTGCCAGCAGCCAAGAGCGTATAGCGGGAGGCACCTTGGACTACGAGCAGTACTTC.

The chain uses TRBV7-9 and TRBJ2-2; tentative D call: TRBD2 (5 bases). This CDR3 has 13 residues. Trimming stripped 2 bases from V and 5 bases from J, with 6 bases between. Germline assignment: CDR1 SEHNR and CDR2 FQNEAQ (reference sequence). CDR3 sequence (DNA): TGTGCCAGCAGCTTACAGCGGACCGGGGAGCTGTTTTTT. Amino acids: CASSLQRTGELFF.

The V call is TRBV7-9, the J call TRBJ2-7; 8 bases line up with TRBD1. The CDR3 runs 12 residues. Germline CDR1 and CDR2: SEHNR and FQNEAQ (reference sequence). V lost 10 bases, J lost 4 bases, and 6 bases stayed unmatched. CDR3 in amino acids: CATSQGAYEQYF. CDR3 DNA sequence: TGTGCCACCAGTCAGGGGGCGTACGAGCAGTACTTC.

This clone was counted a single time. The rearrangement links TRBV6-5 to TRBJ2-7; 7 bases agree with TRBD1. This CDR3 comprises 13 residues. After removal of 10 bases from V and 5 bases from J, the junction contained 11 bases not matched to a gene. Germline loops: CDR1 MNHEY, CDR2 SVGAGI. CDR3 residues: CATKRGQFDEQYF. The CDR3 coding sequence is TGTGCCACCAAAAGGGGACAGTTCGACGAGCAGTACTTC.

The chain links TRBV5-4 to TRBJ1-2, with 7 positions matching TRBD1. After removal of 3 bases from V and 1 base from J, the junction contained 3 bases not matched to a gene. The V gene's germline CDR1 is SGHNT and CDR2 YYREEE (reference sequence). The CDR3 is 14 residues long. The DNA for the CDR3 is TGTGCCAGCAGCTGGGACAGCGATAACTATGGCTACACCTTC. Protein sequence: CASSWDSDNYGYTF.

A few counts support this clone. The rearrangement uses TRBV7-6 and TRBJ2-3; possibly TRBD2 for D (5 bases). The CDR3 contains 17 residues. In germline, CDR1 is SGHVS, CDR2 FNYEAQ. Trimming left V 6 bases short and J 2 bases short, with 21 bases between. CDR3 region: CASRKGSGKRVTDTQYF. In nucleotides, the CDR3 is TGTGCCAGCAGAAAAGGGTCCGGGAAGAGGGTCACAGATACGCAGTATTTT.

The chain employs TRBV7-9 and TRBJ1-1, with TRBD1 matching over 7 bases. This CDR3 comprises 16 residues. Germline V CDR1 and CDR2: SEHNR, FQNEAQ (reference sequence). V shed 4 bases and J 2 bases; nucleotides not matched to a gene: 10. CDR3 residues: CASSSRTGHLNTEAFF. CDR3 bases: TGTGCCAGCAGCTCTCGGACAGGCCACTTAAACACTGAAGCTTTCTTT.

This clone was detected a few times. V gene TRBV2 combines with J gene TRBJ2-7; D gene unclear. CDR1 SNHLY and CDR2 FYNNEI come from the germline V gene. This CDR3 is 13 amino acids long. V was clipped by 6 bases and J by 4 bases, with 13 bases between them. The CDR3 is CASRAGFLYEQYF. CDR3 DNA sequence: TGTGCCAGCAGGGCCGGGTTCCTTTACGAGCAGTACTTC.

The chain links TRBV7-9 to TRBJ2-5; D is uncertain. CDR3 length equals 17 residues. The germline V and J ends were trimmed by 4 bases and 2 bases, with 20 bases remaining between them. Germline lookup yields CDR1 SEHNR and CDR2 FQNEAQ (reference sequence). This CDR3 is CASSSFPGKGKQETQYF. CDR3 sequence (DNA): TGTGCCAGCAGCTCATTCCCCGGAAAGGGTAAACAAGAGACCCAGTACTTC.

This clone has a handful of counts. J is TRBJ1-4 and V is TRBV4-1; unclear D gene. The CDR3 extends over 14 amino acids. With 4 bases removed from V and 7 bases from J, the gap between germline ends came to 13 bases. Germline-derived CDR1 and CDR2 are MGHRA and YSYEKL. The CDR3 sequence is CASSLGPGSEKLFF. CDR3 nucleotides: TGCGCCAGCAGCCTTGGGCCGGGGTCTGAAAAACTGTTTTTT.

This clone was detected a few times. The V and J genes are TRBV6-4 and TRBJ2-1; 10 bases fit TRBD2. Germline V CDR1 and CDR2: MRHNA, SNTAGT. The CDR3 is 14 amino acids. Trimming cost V 5 bases and J 7 bases; bases outside gene matches: 5. The CDR3 region has the DNA TGTGCCAGCAGTTACGAGACTAGCGGGAATGAGCAGTTCTTC. Translation: CASSYETSGNEQFF.

J is TRBJ1-5 and V is TRBV27; 7 nucleotides line up with TRBD1. This CDR3 comprises 14 residues. J was trimmed by 12 bases and V by 4 bases; bases with no gene match: 12. The germline CDR1 and CDR2 sequences are MNHEY and SMNVEV (reference sequence). The DNA of the CDR3 is TGTGCCAGCAGTTCTACAGGGGATGGACTGCGCCAGCATTTT. This gives the protein CASSSTGDGLRQHF.